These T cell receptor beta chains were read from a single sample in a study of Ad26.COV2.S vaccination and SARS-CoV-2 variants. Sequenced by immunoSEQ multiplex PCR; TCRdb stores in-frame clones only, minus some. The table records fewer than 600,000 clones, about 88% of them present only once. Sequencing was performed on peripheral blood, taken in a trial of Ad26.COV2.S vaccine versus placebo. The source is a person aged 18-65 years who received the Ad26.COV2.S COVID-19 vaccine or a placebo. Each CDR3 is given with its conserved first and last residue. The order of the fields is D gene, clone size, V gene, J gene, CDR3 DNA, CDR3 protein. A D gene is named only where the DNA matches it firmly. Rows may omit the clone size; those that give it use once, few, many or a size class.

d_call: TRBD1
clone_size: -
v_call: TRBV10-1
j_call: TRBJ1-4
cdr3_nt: TGCGCCAGCAGTGAGCGGACAGGCGTACGGGAGGGACTGTTTTTT
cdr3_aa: CASSERTGVREGLFF

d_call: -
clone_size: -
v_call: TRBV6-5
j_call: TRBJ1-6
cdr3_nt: TGTGCCAGCAGTTACTCGACCTCGTTTTCACCCCTCCACTTT
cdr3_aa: CASSYSTSFSPLHF

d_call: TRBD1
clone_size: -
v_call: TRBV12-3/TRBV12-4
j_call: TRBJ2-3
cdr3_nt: TGTGCCAGCAGACGACAGGGGTCAGATACGCAGTATTTT
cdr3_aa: CASRRQGSDTQYF

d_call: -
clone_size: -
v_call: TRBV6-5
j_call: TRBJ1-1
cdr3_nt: TGTGCCAGCAGTTACTCCCGCCCGAACACTGAAGCTTTCTTT
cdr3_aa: CASSYSRPNTEAFF

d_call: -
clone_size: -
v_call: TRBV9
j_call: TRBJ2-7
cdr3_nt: TGTGCCAGCAGCGTAGGAGTTGGACTAACCCCCTACGAGCAGTACTTC
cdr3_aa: CASSVGVGLTPYEQYF

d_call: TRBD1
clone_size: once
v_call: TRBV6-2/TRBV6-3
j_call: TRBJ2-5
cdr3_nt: TGTGCCAGCAGTTACCTACGAACAGGGGGCAAAGAGACCCAGTACTTC
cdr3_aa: CASSYLRTGGKETQYF

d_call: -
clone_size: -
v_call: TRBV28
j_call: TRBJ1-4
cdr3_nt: TGTGCCAGCAGTTTATCCGGCGACAGTCCGCCAAATGAAAAACTGTTTTTT
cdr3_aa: CASSLSGDSPPNEKLFF

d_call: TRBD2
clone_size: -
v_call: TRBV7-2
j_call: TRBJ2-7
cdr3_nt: TGTGCCAGCAGCTTAGTTCGGGGGGTTCAGTACGAGCAGTACTTC
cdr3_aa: CASSLVRGVQYEQYF

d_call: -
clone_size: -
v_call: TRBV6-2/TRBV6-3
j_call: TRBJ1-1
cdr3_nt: TGTGCCAGCAGACCTACAGGGTCGGCCACTGAAGCTTTCTTT
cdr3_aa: CASRPTGSATEAFF

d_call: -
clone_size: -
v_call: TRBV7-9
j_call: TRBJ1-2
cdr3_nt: TGTGCCAGCAGCTTAGTTACGGGGATCGACTATGGCTACACCTTC
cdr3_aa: CASSLVTGIDYGYTF

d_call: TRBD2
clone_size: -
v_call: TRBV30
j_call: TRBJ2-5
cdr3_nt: TGTGCCTGGAGTGTACAGGGACTAGCAGGAGAGACCCAGTACTTC
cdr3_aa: CAWSVQGLAGETQYF

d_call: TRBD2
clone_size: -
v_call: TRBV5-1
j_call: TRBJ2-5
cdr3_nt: TGCGCCAGCAGCCGAGGACTAGCGGGAAACCAAGAGACCCAGTACTTC
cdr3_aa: CASSRGLAGNQETQYF

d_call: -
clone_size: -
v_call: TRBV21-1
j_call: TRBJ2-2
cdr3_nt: TGTGCCAGCACCTCGGACAGGGGGTGCGCCGGGGAGCTGTTTTTT
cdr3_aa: CASTSDRGCAGELFF

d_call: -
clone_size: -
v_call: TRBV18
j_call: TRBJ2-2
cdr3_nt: TGTGCCAGCTCACCCCCCGGCGGGTACGACACCGGGGAGCTGTTTTTT
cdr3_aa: CASSPPGGYDTGELFF

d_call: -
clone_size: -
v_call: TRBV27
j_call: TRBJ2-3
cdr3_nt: TGTGCCAGCAGTTTCGGGGGAAGCACAGATACGCAGTATTTT
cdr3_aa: CASSFGGSTDTQYF

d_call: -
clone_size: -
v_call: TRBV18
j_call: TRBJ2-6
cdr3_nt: TGTGCCAGCTCACCCAGCAGGGCTGGGGCCAACGTCCTGACTTTC
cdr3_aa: CASSPSRAGANVLTF

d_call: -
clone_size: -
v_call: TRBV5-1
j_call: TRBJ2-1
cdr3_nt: TGCGCCAGCAGCCCCGGCAACCGCGGCAATGAGCAGTTCTTC
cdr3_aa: CASSPGNRGNEQFF

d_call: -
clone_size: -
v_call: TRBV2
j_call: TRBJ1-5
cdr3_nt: TGTGCCAGCAGTGACAGCAATCAGCCCCAGCATTTT
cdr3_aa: CASSDSNQPQHF

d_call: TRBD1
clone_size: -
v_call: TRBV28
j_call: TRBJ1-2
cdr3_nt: TGTGCCAGCAGCCGCGGACAGGGTTCTATCTATGGCTACACCTTC
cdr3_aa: CASSRGQGSIYGYTF

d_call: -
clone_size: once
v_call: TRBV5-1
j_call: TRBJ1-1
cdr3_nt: TGCGCCAGCAGCCATAGGACGGGTGAAGCTTTCTTT
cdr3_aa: CASSHRTGEAFF

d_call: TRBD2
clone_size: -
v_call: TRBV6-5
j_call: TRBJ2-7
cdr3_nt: TGTGCCAGCAGTTCCGTTCTAGCGGGAGTCTACGAGCAGTACTTC
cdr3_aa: CASSSVLAGVYEQYF

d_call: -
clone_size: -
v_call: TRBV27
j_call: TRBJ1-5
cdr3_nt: TGTGCCAGCAGTGGCGGGGTTCTTCAGCCCCAGCATTTT
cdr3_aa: CASSGGVLQPQHF

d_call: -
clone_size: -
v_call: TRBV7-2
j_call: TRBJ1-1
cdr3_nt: TGTGCCAGCAGCGAGGCCGGGACCGAAGCTGGTCGGGAAGCTTTCTTT
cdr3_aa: CASSEAGTEAGREAFF

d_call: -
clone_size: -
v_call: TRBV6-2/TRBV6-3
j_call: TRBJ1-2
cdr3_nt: TGTGCCAGCAGTACAGGGTACCCTGGCTACACCTTC
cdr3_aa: CASSTGYPGYTF

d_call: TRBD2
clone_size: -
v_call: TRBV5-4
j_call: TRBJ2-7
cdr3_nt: TGTGCCAGCAGCTCCGGACTAGCGGAATCCTACGAGCAGTACTTC
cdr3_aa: CASSSGLAESYEQYF

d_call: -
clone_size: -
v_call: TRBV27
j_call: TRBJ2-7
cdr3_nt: TGTGCCAGCAGTTCCCGGGACAAACTCTACGAGCAGTACTTC
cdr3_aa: CASSSRDKLYEQYF

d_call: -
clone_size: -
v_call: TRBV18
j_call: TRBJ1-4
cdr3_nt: TGTGCCAGCTCCCGCCGGACGGCTACTAATGAAAAACTGTTTTTT
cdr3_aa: CASSRRTATNEKLFF

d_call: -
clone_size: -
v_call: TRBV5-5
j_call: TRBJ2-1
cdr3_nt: TGTGCCAGCAGCAAGGGACCGACCGCGTACAATGAGCAGTTCTTC
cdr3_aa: CASSKGPTAYNEQFF

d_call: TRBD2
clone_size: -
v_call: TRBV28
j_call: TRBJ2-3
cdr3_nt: TGTGCCAGCAATGCGGGAGGGAGGGCCTCACAGGATACGCAGTATTTT
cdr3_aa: CASNAGGRASQDTQYF

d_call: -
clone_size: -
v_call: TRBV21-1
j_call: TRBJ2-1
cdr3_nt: TGTGCCAGCAGCCCAAGGGATCGCGGACAGACGGATCCTGAGCAGTTCTTC
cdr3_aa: CASSPRDRGQTDPEQFF

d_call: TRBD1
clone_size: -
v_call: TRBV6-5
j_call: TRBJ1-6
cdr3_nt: TGTGCCAGCAGTTACTCGACAGGGGGTAATTCACCCCTCCACTTT
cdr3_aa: CASSYSTGGNSPLHF

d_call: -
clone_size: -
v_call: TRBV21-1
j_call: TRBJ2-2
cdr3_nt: TGTGCCATCCGGGACAGGGACGCGGACGGGGAGCTGTTTTTT
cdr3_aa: CAIRDRDADGELFF

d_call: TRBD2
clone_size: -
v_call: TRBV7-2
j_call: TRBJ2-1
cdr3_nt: TGTGCCAGCAGCTTAGCGCGGGACTACCACAATGAGCAGTTCTTC
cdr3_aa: CASSLARDYHNEQFF

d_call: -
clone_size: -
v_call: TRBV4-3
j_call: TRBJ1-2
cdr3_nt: TGCGCCAGCAGCCAAGATTTCAGGGCGGGGGGCTACACCTTC
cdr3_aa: CASSQDFRAGGYTF

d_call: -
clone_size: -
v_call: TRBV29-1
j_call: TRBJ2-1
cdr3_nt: TGCAGCGTTACAGGGGAGGGTGAGCAGTTCTTC
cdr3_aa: CSVTGEGEQFF

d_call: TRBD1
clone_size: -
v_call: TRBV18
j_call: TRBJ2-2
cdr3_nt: TGTGCCAGCTCAAGGGACAGACTGCCCGGGGAGCTGTTTTTT
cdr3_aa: CASSRDRLPGELFF

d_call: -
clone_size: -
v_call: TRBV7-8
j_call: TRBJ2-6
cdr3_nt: TGTGCGTTCACCCTTGGAGGCGACAATTCTGGGGCCAACGTCCTGACTTTC
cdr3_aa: CAFTLGGDNSGANVLTF

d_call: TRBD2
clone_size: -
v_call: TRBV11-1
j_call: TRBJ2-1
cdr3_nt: TGTGCCAGCAGCCCGAGCGGGAGCCGCTCCTACAATGAGCAGTTCTTC
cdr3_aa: CASSPSGSRSYNEQFF

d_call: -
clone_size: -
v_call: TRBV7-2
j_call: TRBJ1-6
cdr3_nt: TGTGCCAGCACACTTCGGACAGTCTCGAATTCACCCCTCCACTTT
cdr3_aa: CASTLRTVSNSPLHF

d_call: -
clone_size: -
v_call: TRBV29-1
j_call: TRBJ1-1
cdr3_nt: TGCAGCGTTTATACCTCAGGGCAGGGACGCGCTGAAGCTTTCTTT
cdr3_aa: CSVYTSGQGRAEAFF

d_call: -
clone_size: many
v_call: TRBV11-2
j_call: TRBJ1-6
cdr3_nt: TGTGCCAGCAGCCGATCGGACAGCCCCAATTCACCCCTCCACTTT
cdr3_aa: CASSRSDSPNSPLHF

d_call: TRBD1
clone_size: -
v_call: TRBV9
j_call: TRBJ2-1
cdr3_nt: TGTGCCAGCAGCGTAGGGGCAGGGGGCTTTTACAATGAGCAGTTCTTC
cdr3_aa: CASSVGAGGFYNEQFF

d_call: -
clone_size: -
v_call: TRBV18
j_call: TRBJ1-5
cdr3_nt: TGTGCCAGCTCACCCGGTCCAGGACAGCCCCAGCATTTT
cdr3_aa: CASSPGPGQPQHF

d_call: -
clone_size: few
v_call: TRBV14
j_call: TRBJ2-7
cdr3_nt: TGTGCCAGCAGCCATACAGCGGCGCAACTTTACTACGAGCAGTACTTC
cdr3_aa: CASSHTAAQLYYEQYF

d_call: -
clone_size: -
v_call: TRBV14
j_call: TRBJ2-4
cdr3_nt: TGTGCCAGCAGCCAAGGGTTCTACGGGGACATGCGGTACTTC
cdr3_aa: CASSQGFYGDMRYF

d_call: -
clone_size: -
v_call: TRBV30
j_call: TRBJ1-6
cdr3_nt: TGTGCCTGGAGTGTACTGATGGGACTGCCTAATTCACCCCTCCACTTT
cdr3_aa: CAWSVLMGLPNSPLHF

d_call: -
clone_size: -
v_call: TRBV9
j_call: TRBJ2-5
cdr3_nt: TGTGCCAGCAGCGTCGGAACCAGGGGTGAGACCCAGTACTTC
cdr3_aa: CASSVGTRGETQYF

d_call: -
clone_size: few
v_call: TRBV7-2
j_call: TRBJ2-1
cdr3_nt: TGTGCCAGCAGCTTCTACAATGAGCAGTTCTTC
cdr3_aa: CASSFYNEQFF

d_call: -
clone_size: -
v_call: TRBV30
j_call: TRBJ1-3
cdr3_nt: TGTGCCTGGAGCCTGTGGAGCTCTGGAAACACCATATATTTT
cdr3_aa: CAWSLWSSGNTIYF

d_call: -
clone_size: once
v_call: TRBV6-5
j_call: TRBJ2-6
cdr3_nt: TGTGCCAGCAGTAATCACAGGGCCGGGGCCAACGTCCTGACTTTC
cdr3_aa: CASSNHRAGANVLTF